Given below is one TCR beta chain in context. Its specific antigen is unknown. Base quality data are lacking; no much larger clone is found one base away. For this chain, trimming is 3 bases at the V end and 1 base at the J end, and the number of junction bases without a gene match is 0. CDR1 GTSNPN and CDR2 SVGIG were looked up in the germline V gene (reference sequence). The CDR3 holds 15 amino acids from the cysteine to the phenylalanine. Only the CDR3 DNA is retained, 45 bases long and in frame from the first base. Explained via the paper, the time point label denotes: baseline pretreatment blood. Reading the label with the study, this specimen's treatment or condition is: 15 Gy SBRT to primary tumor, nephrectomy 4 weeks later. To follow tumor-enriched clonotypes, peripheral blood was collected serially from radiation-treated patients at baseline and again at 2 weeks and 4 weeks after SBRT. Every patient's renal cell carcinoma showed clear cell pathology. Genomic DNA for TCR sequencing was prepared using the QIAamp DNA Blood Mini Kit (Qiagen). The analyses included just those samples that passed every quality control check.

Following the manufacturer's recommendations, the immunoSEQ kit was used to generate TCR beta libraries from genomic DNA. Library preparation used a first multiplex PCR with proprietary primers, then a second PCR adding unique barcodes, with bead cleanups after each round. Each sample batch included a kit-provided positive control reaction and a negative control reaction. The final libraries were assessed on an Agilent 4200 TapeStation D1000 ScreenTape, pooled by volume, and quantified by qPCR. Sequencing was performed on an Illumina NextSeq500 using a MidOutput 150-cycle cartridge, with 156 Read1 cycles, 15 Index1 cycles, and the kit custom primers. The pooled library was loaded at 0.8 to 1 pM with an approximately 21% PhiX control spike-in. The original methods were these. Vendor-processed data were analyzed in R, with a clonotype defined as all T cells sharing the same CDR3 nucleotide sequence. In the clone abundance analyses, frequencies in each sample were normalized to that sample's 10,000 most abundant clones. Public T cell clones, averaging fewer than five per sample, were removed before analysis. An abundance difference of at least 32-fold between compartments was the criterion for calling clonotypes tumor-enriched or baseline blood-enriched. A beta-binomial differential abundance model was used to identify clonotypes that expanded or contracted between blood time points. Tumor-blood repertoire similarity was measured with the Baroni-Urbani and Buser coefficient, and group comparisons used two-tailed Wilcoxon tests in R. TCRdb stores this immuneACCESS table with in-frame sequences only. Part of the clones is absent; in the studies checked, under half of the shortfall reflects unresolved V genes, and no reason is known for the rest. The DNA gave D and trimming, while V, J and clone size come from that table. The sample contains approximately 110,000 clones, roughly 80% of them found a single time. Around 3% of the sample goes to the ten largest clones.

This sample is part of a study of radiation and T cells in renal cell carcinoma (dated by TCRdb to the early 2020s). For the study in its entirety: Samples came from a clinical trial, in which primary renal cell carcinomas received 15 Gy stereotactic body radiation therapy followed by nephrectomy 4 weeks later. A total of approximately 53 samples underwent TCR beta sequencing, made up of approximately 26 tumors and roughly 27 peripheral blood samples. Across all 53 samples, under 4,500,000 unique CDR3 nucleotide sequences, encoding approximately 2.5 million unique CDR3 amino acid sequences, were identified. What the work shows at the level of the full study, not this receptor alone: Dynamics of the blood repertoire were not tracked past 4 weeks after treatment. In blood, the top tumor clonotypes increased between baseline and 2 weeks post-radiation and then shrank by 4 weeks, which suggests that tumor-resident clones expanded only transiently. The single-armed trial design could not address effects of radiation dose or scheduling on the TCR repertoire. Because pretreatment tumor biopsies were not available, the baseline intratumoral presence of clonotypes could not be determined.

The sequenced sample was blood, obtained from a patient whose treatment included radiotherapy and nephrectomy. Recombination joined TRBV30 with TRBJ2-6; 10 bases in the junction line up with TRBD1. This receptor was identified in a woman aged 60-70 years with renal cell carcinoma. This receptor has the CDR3 CAWRDRGSGANVLTF. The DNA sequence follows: TGTGCCTGGAGGGACAGGGGGTCTGGGGCCAACGTCCTGACTTTC.